Here is one T cell receptor beta chain with its context. The sample belongs to a study of blood T cell repertoires in COVID-19. For the study at large: Samples taken during acute and convalescent COVID-19 were collected in the United States, Italy and Spain. In each case, the material was cDNA or gDNA derived from T cells, B-cell-depleted T cells, or PBMCs.

As processed by the authors: Researchers report that nucleated cell counts were estimated from reference gene primer amplification. The repertoire was sequenced with immunoSEQ multiplex PCR; TCRdb's copy has only in-frame clones and lacks some. V, J and clone size were drawn from that table, and D and trimming were deduced from the DNA. The sample comprises tens of thousands of clones, around four fifths of which are singletons, and roughly 18% rests with the top ten. Germline V gene data show CDR1 as ENHRY and CDR2 as SYGVKD. Trimming cost V 2 bases and J 3 bases, with 10 bases left between them. The CDR3 covers 14 residues.

The TCR sequence derives from a woman of 80 years or more with acute or convalescent COVID-19. V and J are TRBV10-3 and TRBJ1-1; D not certain. The sequencing input was peripheral blood. CDR3 protein: CAISERGSDTEAFF. Here the CDR3 DNA reads TGTGCCATCAGTGAGAGAGGGTCAGACACTGAAGCTTTCTTT.